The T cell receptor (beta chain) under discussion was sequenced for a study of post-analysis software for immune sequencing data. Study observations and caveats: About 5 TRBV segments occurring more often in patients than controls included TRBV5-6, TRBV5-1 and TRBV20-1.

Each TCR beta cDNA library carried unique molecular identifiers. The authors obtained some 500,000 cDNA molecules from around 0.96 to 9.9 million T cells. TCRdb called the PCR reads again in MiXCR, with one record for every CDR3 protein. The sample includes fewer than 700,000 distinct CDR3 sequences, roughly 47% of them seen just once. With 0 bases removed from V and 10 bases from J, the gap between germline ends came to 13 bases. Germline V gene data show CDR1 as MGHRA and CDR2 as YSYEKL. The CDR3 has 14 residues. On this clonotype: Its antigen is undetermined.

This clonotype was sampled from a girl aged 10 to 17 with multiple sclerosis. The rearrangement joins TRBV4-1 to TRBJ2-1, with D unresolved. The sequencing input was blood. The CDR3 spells CASSQDTNVYEQFF. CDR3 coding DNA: TGCGCCAGCAGCCAAGACACGAACGTCTACGAGCAGTTCTTC.